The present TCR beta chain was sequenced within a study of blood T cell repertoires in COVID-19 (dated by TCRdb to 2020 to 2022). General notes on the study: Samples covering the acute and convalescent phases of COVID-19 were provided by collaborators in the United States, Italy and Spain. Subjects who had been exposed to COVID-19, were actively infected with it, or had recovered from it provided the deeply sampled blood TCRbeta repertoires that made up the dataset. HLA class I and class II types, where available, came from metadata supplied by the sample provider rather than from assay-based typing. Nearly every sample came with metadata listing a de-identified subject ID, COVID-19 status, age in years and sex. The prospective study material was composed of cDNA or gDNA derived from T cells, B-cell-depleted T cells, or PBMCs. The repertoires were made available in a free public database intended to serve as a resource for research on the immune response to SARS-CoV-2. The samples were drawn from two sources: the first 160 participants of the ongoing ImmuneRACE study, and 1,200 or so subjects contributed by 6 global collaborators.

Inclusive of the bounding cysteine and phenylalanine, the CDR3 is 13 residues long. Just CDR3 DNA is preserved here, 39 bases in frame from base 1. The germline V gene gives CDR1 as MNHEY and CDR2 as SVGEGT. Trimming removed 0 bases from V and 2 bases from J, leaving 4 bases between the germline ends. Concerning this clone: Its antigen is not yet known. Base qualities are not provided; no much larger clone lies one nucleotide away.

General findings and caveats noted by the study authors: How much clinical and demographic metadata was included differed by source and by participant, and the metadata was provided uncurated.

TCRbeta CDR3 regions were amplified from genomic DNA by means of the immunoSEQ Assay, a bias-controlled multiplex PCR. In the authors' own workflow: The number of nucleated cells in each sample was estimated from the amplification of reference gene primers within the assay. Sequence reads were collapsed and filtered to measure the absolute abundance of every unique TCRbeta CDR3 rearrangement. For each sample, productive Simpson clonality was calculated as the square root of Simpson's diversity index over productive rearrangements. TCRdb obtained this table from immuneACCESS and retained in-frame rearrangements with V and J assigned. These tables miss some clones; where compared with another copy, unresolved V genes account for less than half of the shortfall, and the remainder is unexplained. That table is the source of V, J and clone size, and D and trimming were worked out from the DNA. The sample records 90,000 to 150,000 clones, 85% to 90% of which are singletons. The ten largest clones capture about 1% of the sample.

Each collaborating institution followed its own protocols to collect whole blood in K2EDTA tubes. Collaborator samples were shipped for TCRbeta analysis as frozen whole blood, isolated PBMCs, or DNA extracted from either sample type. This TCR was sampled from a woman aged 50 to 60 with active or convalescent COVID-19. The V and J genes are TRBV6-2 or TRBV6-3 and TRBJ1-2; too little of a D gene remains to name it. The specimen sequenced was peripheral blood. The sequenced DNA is TGTGCCAGCAGTTACTCGCGCAACTATGGCTACACCTTC. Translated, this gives CASSYSRNYGYTF.